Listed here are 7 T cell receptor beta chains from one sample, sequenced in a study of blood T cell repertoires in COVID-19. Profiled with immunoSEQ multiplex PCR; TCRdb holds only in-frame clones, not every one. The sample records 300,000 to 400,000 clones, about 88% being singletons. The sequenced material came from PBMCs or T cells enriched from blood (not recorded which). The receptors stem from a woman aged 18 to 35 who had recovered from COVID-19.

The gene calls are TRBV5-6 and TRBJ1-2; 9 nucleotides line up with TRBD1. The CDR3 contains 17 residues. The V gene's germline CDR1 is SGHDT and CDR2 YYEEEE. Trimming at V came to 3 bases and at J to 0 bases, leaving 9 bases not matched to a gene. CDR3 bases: TGTGCCAGCAGCTCCTACGAAGACAGGGGGACTAACTATGGCTACACCTTC. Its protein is CASSSYEDRGTNYGYTF.

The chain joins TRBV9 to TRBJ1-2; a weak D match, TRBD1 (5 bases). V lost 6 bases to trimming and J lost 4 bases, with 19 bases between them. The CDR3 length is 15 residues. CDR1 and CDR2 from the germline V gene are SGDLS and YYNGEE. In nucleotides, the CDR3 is TGTGCCAGCACCCCTTTGCCCGGGGGAATCTATGGCTACACCTTC. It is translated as CASTPLPGGIYGYTF.

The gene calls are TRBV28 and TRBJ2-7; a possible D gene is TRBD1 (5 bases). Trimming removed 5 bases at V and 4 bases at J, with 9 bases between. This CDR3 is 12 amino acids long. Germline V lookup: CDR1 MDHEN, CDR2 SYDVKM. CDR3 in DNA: TGTGCCAGCAGTAAAGGGGTTTACGAGCAGTACTTC. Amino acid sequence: CASSKGVYEQYF.

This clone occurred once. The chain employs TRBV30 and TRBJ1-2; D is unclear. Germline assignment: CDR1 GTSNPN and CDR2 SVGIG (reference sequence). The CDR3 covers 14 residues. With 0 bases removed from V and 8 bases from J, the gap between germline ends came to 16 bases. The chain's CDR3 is CAWSVAGGTLGYTF. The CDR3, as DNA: TGTGCCTGGAGTGTAGCGGGTGGTACTCTCGGCTACACCTTC.

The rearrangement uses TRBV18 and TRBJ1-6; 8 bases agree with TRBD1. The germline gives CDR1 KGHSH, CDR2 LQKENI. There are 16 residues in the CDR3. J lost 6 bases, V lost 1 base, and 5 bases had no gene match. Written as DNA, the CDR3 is TGTGCCAGCTCACCACAGACGGGACAGGCTAATTCACCCCTCCACTTT. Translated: CASSPQTGQANSPLHF.

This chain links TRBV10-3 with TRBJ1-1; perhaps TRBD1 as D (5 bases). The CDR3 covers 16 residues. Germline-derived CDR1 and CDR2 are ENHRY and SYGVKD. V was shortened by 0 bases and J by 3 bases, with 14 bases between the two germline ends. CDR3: CAISESSRGFHTEAFF. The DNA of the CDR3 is TGTGCCATCAGTGAGTCGAGTCGGGGGTTTCACACTGAAGCTTTCTTT.

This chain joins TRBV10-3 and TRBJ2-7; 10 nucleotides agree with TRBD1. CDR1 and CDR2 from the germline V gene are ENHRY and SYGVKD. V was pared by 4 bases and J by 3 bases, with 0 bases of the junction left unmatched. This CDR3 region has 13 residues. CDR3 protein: CAISGTGGYEQYF. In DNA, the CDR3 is TGTGCCATCAGTGGGACAGGGGGCTACGAGCAGTACTTC.